The source of this T cell receptor (beta chain) is a study of T-cell reconstitution after alpha-beta-depleted transplantation in children. A TCRbeta library incorporating unique molecular identifiers was prepared. TCRdb re-derived calls from the PCR reads in MiXCR, one entry per CDR3 protein. Found here are hundreds of thousands of distinct CDR3 sequences, about a sixth of them singletons; the top ten hold around 3.3%. Concerning this clonotype itself: At one end, the junction sequence differs from germline, possibly due to a read error.

The CDR3 is made up of 13 amino acids. Germline lookup yields CDR1 DFQATT and CDR2 SNEGSKA (reference sequence). The V gene is TRBV20-1, the J gene TRBJ2-1, with 8 bases identical to TRBD1. The receptor was isolated from a human donor who donated a stem cell graft to a child with acute lymphoblastic leukemia. Sequenced material: PBMCs from the stem cell graft donor, taken from the stem cell graft. CDR3 loop: CTARKDRVNEQFF. The CDR3 nucleotides read TGCACTGCTAGAAAGGACAGGGTCAATGAGCAGTTCTTC.